This T cell receptor beta chain stems from a study of T cells in Graves' hyperthyroidism and ophthalmopathy. Points from the study as a whole: Ophthalmopathy cases were set apart from stable hyperthyroidism by a 13 V-J model.

CDR1 is SGHVS and CDR2 is FQNEAQ in the germline V gene. This CDR3 contains 15 residues. Trimming took off 5 bases at V and 6 bases at J, with 18 bases between the two ends. The source material, RNA transcripts, was used to amplify TCR beta CDR3 regions. First-round RT-PCR with HTBI primers amplified the TCR CDR3 region. TCRdb fed the multiplex PCR reads into MiXCR, producing one record per CDR3 protein. The table has hundreds of thousands of distinct CDR3 sequences, 35% to 45% seen once. Patients were excluded because of uncontrolled infection, other autoimmune disease, pregnancy or lactation. This clonotype has more than one count but fewer than ten. The antigen is unknown.

The V and J genes are TRBV7-8 and TRBJ2-3, with D perhaps matching TRBD1 (5 bases). This clonotype was obtained from a man aged 18 to 29 with Graves' hyperthyroidism. Sequenced sample: blood. The CDR3 sequence is CASSRPGLDSDTQYF. CDR3 coding DNA: TGTGCCAGCAGCCGCCCCGGGCTTGACAGTGATACGCAGTATTTT.